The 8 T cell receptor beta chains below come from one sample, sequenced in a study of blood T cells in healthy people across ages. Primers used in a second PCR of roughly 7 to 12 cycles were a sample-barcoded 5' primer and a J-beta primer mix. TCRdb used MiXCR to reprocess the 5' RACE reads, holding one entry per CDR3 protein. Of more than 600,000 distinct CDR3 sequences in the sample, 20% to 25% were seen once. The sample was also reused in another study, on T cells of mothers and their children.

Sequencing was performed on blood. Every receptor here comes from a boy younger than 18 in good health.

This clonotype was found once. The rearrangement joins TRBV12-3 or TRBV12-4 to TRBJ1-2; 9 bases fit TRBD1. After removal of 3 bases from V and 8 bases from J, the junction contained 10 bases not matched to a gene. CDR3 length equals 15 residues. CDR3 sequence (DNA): TGTGCCAGCAGTTTTTACTCCGGGACAGGGAAAGGCTACACCTTC. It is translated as CASSFYSGTGKGYTF.

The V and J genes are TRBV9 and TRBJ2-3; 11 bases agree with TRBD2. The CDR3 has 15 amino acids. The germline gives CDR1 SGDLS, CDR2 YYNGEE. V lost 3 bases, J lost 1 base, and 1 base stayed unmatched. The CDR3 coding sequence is TGTGCCAGCAGCGGACTAGCGGGACGCACAGATACGCAGTATTTT. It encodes CASSGLAGRTDTQYF.

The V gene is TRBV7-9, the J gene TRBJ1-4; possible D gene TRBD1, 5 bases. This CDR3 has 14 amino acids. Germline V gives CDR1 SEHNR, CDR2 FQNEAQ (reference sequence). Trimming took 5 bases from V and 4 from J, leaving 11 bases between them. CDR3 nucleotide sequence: TGTGCCAGCAGCCAAATGGGGGGTAATGAAAAACTGTTTTTT. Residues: CASSQMGGNEKLFF.

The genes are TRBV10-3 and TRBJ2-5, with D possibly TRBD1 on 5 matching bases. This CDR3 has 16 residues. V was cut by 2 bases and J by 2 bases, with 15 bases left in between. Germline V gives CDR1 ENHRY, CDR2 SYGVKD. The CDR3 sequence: CAISEGQGGRQETQYF. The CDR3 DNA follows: TGTGCCATCAGTGAGGGGCAGGGTGGACGGCAAGAGACCCAGTACTTC.

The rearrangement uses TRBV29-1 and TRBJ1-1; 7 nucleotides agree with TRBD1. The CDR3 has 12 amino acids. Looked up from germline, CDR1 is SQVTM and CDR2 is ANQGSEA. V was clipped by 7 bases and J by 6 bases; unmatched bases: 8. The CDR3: CSATGVSAEAFF. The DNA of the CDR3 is TGCAGCGCAACAGGGGTGTCGGCTGAAGCTTTCTTT.

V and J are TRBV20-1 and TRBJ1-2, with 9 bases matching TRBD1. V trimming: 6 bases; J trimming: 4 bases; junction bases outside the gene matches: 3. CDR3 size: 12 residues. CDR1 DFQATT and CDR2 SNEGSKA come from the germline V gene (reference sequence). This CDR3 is CSARDRVYGYTF. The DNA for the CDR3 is TGCAGTGCCCGGGACAGGGTCTATGGCTACACCTTC.

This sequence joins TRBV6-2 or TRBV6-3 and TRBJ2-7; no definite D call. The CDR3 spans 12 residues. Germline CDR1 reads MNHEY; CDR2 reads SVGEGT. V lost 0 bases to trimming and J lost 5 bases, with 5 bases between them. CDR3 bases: TGTGCCAGCAGTTACTCGCCACACGAGCAGTACTTC. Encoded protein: CASSYSPHEQYF.

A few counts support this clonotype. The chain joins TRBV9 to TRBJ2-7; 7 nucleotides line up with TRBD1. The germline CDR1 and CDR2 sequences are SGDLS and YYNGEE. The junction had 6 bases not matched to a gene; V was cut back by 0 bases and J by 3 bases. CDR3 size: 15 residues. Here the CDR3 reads CASSVEGGAFYEQYF. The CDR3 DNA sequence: TGTGCCAGCAGCGTAGAAGGGGGCGCTTTCTACGAGCAGTACTTC.